Detailed here is one T cell receptor (beta chain). The target antigen is unknown. Profiling of TCR beta VDJ combinations and CDR3 sequences used genomic DNA as template. TCRdb reprocessed the reads with MiXCR, giving one entry per CDR3 protein. The repertoire holds 65,000 or so distinct CDR3 sequences, with roughly 58% as singletons. The V gene's germline CDR1 is MGHDK and CDR2 SYGVNS. The V gene lost 6 bases and the J gene lost 11 bases, with 30 bases spanning the gap. This CDR3 spans 17 amino acids. The data were taken from a study of CD8+CD57+ T cells in acquired aplastic anemia. Study as a whole: Mean read depth for CD4+ cells from healthy donors was some 11 million. Study results and caveats: Under 35 was the count of CD8+ CDR3 sequences that patients shared with controls.

The sample was sorted CD4+, CD8+, or CD8+CD57+ T cells (not recorded which) from PBMCs. J is TRBJ2-3 and V is TRBV25-1; possibly TRBD2 for D (6 bases). The TCR sequence derives from a human donor in good health, serving as a control. The CDR3 here is CASSFSAGPYLNNEQYF. The CDR3 nucleotides are TGTGCCAGCAGCTTCTCGGCGGGACCTTATTTAAACAATGAGCAGTATTTT.